Shown below are 32 T cell receptor beta chains from a single sample sequenced in a study of blood T cell repertoires in COVID-19. Here immunoSEQ multiplex PCR was the method, and the copy in TCRdb shows in-frame clones only, minus some. The sample lists 150,000 to 200,000 clones, around 86% occurring once. The sample was peripheral blood. These receptors were taken from a man aged 55 to 70 with COVID-19, enrolled during active disease.

The chain uses TRBV5-1 and TRBJ2-1, with 8 positions matching TRBD1. There are 15 residues in the CDR3. From germline, CDR1 is SGHRS and CDR2 YFSETQ. Trimming cost V 3 bases and J 4 bases; bases outside gene matches: 6. The CDR3 coding sequence is TGCGCCAGCAGCTCCGGACAGGGAATTTACAATGAGCAGTTCTTC. Amino acid sequence: CASSSGQGIYNEQFF.

In this sample, this clone turned up a few times. The chain recombines TRBV6-4 with TRBJ1-6; 9 positions agree with TRBD1. The CDR3 runs 14 residues. The V gene end was trimmed by 6 bases and the J gene end by 9 bases; junction bases not matched to a gene: 6. In germline, CDR1 is MRHNA, CDR2 SNTAGT. For the CDR3, the DNA is TGTGCCAGCAGCGAGGGACAGGGACGTTCACCCCTCCACTTT. Residues: CASSEGQGRSPLHF.

In nucleotides, the CDR3 is TGTGCCAGCAGCTTAGGCCTGGGCCCTGATGGCTACACCTTC. Translation: CASSLGLGPDGYTF. This sequence joins TRBV7-9 and TRBJ1-2, with D uncertain. V was cut by 1 base and J by 6 bases, with 12 bases left in between. The germline V gene has CDR1 SEHNR and CDR2 FQNEAQ (reference sequence). The CDR3 runs 14 residues.

This clone was seen a few times. The chain uses TRBV5-6 and TRBJ2-7, with TRBD1 as a possible D gene (6 bases). The CDR3 is 14 residues long. Germline-derived CDR1 and CDR2 are SGHDT and YYEEEE. Trimming removed 0 bases from V and 4 bases from J, with 11 bases in between. CDR3 region: CASSLAQGWYEQYF. CDR3 coding DNA: TGTGCCAGCAGCTTGGCGCAGGGGTGGTACGAGCAGTACTTC.

The genes are TRBV7-9 and TRBJ2-1; D possibly corresponds to TRBD2 (6 bases). The CDR3 spans 18 residues. Trimming took 5 bases from V and 9 from J, leaving 29 bases between them. CDR1 and CDR2 (germline): SEHNR, FQNEAQ (reference sequence). The CDR3 coding sequence is TGTGCCAGCAGCACTTTCCTGCCGGGAGAAAATTTTCCGGGTGAGCAGTTCTTC. Protein: CASSTFLPGENFPGEQFF. The whole variable domain, filled in from reference TRBV7-9 and TRBJ2-1, reads DTGVSQNPRHKITKRGQNVTFRCDPISEHNRLYWYRQTLGQGPEFLTYFQNEAQLEKSRLLSDRFSAERPKGSFSTLEIQRTEQGDSAMYLCASSTFLPGENFPGEQFFGPGTRLTVL.

CDR3 amino acids: CASRYQGAGGFDEQFF. The CDR3 bases are TGCGCCAGCAGATACCAAGGAGCGGGAGGGTTCGATGAGCAGTTCTTC. J is TRBJ2-1 and V is TRBV5-1, with TRBD2 matching over 10 bases. The V gene end was trimmed by 5 bases and the J gene end by 8 bases; junction bases not matched to a gene: 13. Germline V gene lookup returns CDR1 SGHRS and CDR2 YFSETQ. There are 16 residues in the CDR3.

This clone was seen once. The V gene is TRBV5-4, the J gene TRBJ2-2; D unresolved. V dropped 4 bases and J dropped 0 bases, with 7 bases sitting between them. CDR3 length equals 14 residues. CDR1 is SGHNT and CDR2 is YYREEE in the germline V gene (reference sequence). CDR3 amino acids: CASSGPANTGELFF. The CDR3 nucleotides read TGTGCCAGCAGCGGGCCCGCGAACACCGGGGAGCTGTTTTTT.

The chain is built from TRBV28 and TRBJ1-1; 9 nucleotides agree with TRBD1. J was trimmed by 7 bases and V by 4 bases; bases with no gene match: 13. Germline V lookup: CDR1 MDHEN, CDR2 SYDVKM. This CDR3 has 16 residues. This CDR3 is CASSSWTGAAIFEAFF. CDR3 nucleotide sequence: TGTGCCAGCAGTTCCTGGACAGGGGCGGCGATCTTTGAAGCTTTCTTT.

This clone was recorded once. The chain carries TRBV4-1 and TRBJ1-1; the D gene is possibly TRBD1 (5 bases). CDR1 and CDR2 (germline): MGHRA, YSYEKL. The CDR3 extends over 13 amino acids. The V end was cut by 2 bases, the J end by 6 bases, with 10 bases between. CDR3 coding DNA: TGCGCCAGCAGCCAAAAGGGGTTGTCTGAAGCTTTCTTT. It specifies CASSQKGLSEAFF.

The chain uses TRBV7-8 and TRBJ1-4, with 11 positions matching TRBD1. J lost 4 bases, V lost 0 bases, and 7 bases had no gene match. Per the germline V gene, CDR1 is SGHVS and CDR2 is FQNEAQ. The CDR3 contains 18 residues. CDR3: CASSLARTGGFSNEKLFF. CDR3 sequence (DNA): TGTGCCAGCAGCTTAGCGCGGACAGGGGGCTTCAGTAATGAAAAACTGTTTTTT.

The chain is built from TRBV13 and TRBJ1-2, with TRBD1 as a possible D gene (5 bases). Germline CDR1 is PRHDT and CDR2 is FYEKMQ (reference sequence). The CDR3 extends over 15 amino acids. V lost 0 bases to trimming and J lost 8 bases, with 16 bases between them. In nucleotides, the CDR3 is TGTGCCAGCAGCTTAGGAGCAGGAGAAAGGGGAGGCTACACCTTC. Its protein is CASSLGAGERGGYTF.

Only a few counts were recorded for this clone. The chain combines TRBV10-1 with TRBJ2-7; TRBD2 aligns across 9 bases. V shed 2 bases, J shed 0 bases, and the junction held 5 bases outside the gene matches. Germline CDR1 is WNHNN and CDR2 is SYGVQD (reference sequence). The CDR3 length is 16 residues. CDR3 region: CASSERPSGASYEQYF. Here the CDR3 DNA reads TGCGCCAGCAGTGAGAGGCCTAGCGGGGCCTCCTACGAGCAGTACTTC.

This clone was counted a few times. This sequence joins TRBV5-1 and TRBJ2-7; TRBD2 is a possible D gene (5 bases). Germline values: CDR1 SGHRS, CDR2 YFSETQ. The CDR3 has 11 amino acids. Trimming removed 4 bases at V and 7 bases at J, with 9 bases between. The CDR3 region has the DNA TGCGCCAGCAGCGAGGAGCGGGAGCAGTACTTC. This gives the protein CASSEEREQYF. The full variable domain, rest sourced from reference TRBV5-1 and TRBJ2-7, is KAGVTQTPRYLIKTRGQQVTLSCSPISGHRSVSWYQQTPGQGLQFLFEYFSETQRNKGNFPGRFSGRQFSNSRSEMNVSTLELGDSALYLCASSEEREQYFGPGTRLTVT.

The chain recombines TRBV19 with TRBJ1-4; D uncertain. The length of the CDR3 is 16 residues. Trimming took off 2 bases at V and 2 bases at J, with 12 bases between the two ends. Germline V gene data show CDR1 as LNHDA and CDR2 as SQIVND (reference sequence). DNA for the CDR3: TGTGCCAGTAGTATATACAGCCCAGCTACTAATGAAAAACTGTTTTTT. Protein sequence: CASSIYSPATNEKLFF.

This rearrangement joins TRBV28 to TRBJ1-5; 8 nucleotides match TRBD1. Germline V gene sequence: CDR1 MDHEN, CDR2 SYDVKM. V trimming: 4 bases; J trimming: 3 bases; junction bases outside the gene matches: 8. This CDR3 contains 16 residues. The CDR3 sequence is CASSSPTGVNNQPQHF. CDR3 sequence (DNA): TGTGCCAGCAGTTCACCGACAGGGGTAAACAATCAGCCCCAGCATTTT.

The genes are TRBV6-5 and TRBJ1-3; D gene ambiguous. This CDR3 comprises 14 residues. Germline values: CDR1 MNHEY, CDR2 SVGAGI. V was pared by 6 bases and J by 2 bases, with 11 bases between. The CDR3 spells CASRPSGAGNTIYF. In DNA, the CDR3 is TGTGCCAGCAGACCCTCCGGGGCTGGAAACACCATATATTTT.

The chain joins TRBV6-1 to TRBJ1-5, with a tentative D call TRBD1 (5 bases). This CDR3 has 14 residues. The V end was cut by 2 bases, the J end by 7 bases, with 12 bases between. Germline loops: CDR1 MNHNS, CDR2 SASEGT. In DNA, the CDR3 is TGTGCCAGCAGTGAAATGGGGCCGGAGCAGCCCCAGCATTTT. Translated: CASSEMGPEQPQHF.

V gene TRBV7-9 combines with J gene TRBJ1-4; TRBD1 aligns across 7 bases. The germline gives CDR1 SEHNR, CDR2 FQNEAQ (reference sequence). This CDR3 region has 15 residues. J was trimmed by 8 bases and V by 4 bases; bases with no gene match: 10. The CDR3 coding sequence is TGTGCCAGCAGCTCCCGGGACAGTTCATTGGAAAAACTGTTTTTT. Translation gives CASSSRDSSLEKLFF.

This CDR3 is CASSPLGQGPNTEAFF. For the CDR3, the DNA is TGTGCCAGCTCACCACTGGGACAGGGACCTAACACTGAAGCTTTCTTT. The rearrangement uses TRBV18 and TRBJ1-1, with 9 bases aligning to TRBD1. J gave up 2 bases and V 1 base, and 5 bases lay outside the gene matches. The CDR3 consists of 16 residues. CDR1 and CDR2 from the germline V gene are KGHSH and LQKENI.

This clone was seen a few times. Here the CDR3 reads CASSLTQESPQHF. The CDR3 DNA follows: TGCGCCAGCAGCCTAACACAGGAATCGCCCCAGCATTTT. The rearrangement uses TRBV5-1 and TRBJ1-5, with D possibly matching TRBD1 (5 bases). The ends were cut back, 4 bases at V and 9 bases at J, with 14 bases in the middle. From germline, CDR1 is SGHRS and CDR2 YFSETQ. The CDR3 contains 13 residues.

CDR3 residues: CATTTNTQYF. CDR3 bases: TGTGCCACGACGACAAATACGCAGTATTTT. The chain carries TRBV5-6 and TRBJ2-3; no clear D. V was shortened by 9 bases and J by 7 bases, with 9 bases between the two germline ends. There are 10 residues in the CDR3. CDR1 and CDR2 from the germline V gene are SGHDT and YYEEEE.

This clone was detected only a few times. In the same sample, other DNA sequences code for this CDR3. The chain uses TRBV11-2 and TRBJ2-2; D is ambiguous. CDR3 size: 13 residues. V was shortened by 3 bases and J by 2 bases, with 4 bases between the two germline ends. Germline V CDR1 and CDR2: SGHAT, FQNNGV. CDR3 amino acids: CASSFTNTGELFF. DNA for the CDR3: TGTGCCAGCAGCTTTACTAACACCGGGGAGCTGTTTTTT.

The chain links TRBV7-9 to TRBJ1-2; the match to TRBD1 covers 8 bases. Germline loops: CDR1 SEHNR, CDR2 FQNEAQ (reference sequence). V gave up 0 bases and J gave up 2 bases; unmatched junction bases: 5. The CDR3 covers 16 residues. CDR3 region: CASSLAWTGQNYGYTF. The CDR3 nucleotides are TGTGCCAGCAGCTTAGCTTGGACAGGGCAGAACTATGGCTACACCTTC.

The chain links TRBV28 to TRBJ1-6; 12 bases are shared with TRBD1. The CDR3 is made up of 14 amino acids. Trimming at V came to 4 bases and at J to 14 bases, leaving 6 bases not matched to a gene. Germline assignment: CDR1 MDHEN and CDR2 SYDVKM. The CDR3 sequence is CASSSGQGAGALHF. The CDR3 nucleotides are TGTGCCAGCAGTTCGGGACAGGGGGCCGGGGCCCTCCACTTT.

The rearrangement joins TRBV2 to TRBJ1-5; no clear D. This CDR3 has 13 residues. Germline CDR1 reads SNHLY; CDR2 reads FYNNEI. The V end lost 8 bases, the J end lost 5 bases, and 13 bases lay between the germline ends. The CDR3 nucleotides read TGTGCCAGCGGGTTACAGAGATATCAGCCCCAGCATTTT. Amino acid sequence: CASGLQRYQPQHF.

The chain links TRBV6-5 to TRBJ2-5; D is ambiguous. Trimming left V 4 bases short and J 5 bases short, with 20 bases between. Germline loops: CDR1 MNHEY, CDR2 SVGAGI. There are 16 residues in the CDR3. DNA of the CDR3: TGTGCCAGCAGTTTATTCTCCCAATCGCGTCGGGAGACCCAGTACTTC. It translates to CASSLFSQSRRETQYF.

The V call is TRBV7-8, the J call TRBJ2-7; perhaps TRBD1 as D (6 bases). Looked up from germline, CDR1 is SGHVS and CDR2 is FQNEAQ. Trimming left V 2 bases short and J 10 bases short, with 12 bases between. The CDR3 contains 12 residues. The DNA for the CDR3 is TGTGCCAGCAGCTTAACAACAGGGTTCCAGTACTTC. Translated: CASSLTTGFQYF.

The rearrangement uses TRBV15 and TRBJ1-1; possibly TRBD1 for D (5 bases). Trimming removed 2 bases at V and 7 bases at J, with 11 bases between. This CDR3 contains 13 residues. Germline loops: CDR1 LNHNV, CDR2 YYDKDF (reference sequence). This chain's CDR3 is CATSRRTGFEAFF. As DNA, the CDR3 is TGTGCCACCAGCAGAAGAACAGGTTTTGAAGCTTTCTTT.

The chain couples TRBV19 to TRBJ1-5, with D perhaps matching TRBD1 (5 bases). This CDR3 is built from 13 residues. V lost 8 bases, J lost 3 bases, and 11 bases lay in between. The germline V gene has CDR1 LNHDA and CDR2 SQIVND (reference sequence). The CDR3 region has the DNA TGTGCCAGTTCTCGACAGCCCAATCAGCCCCAGCATTTT. Protein sequence: CASSRQPNQPQHF.

V is TRBV6-2 or TRBV6-3 and J is TRBJ2-4; D is possibly TRBD2 (6 bases). CDR1 and CDR2 from the germline V gene are MNHEY and SVGEGT. V lost 2 bases and J lost 13, with 21 bases in between. The CDR3 spans 15 residues. CDR3 sequence (DNA): TGTGCCAGCAGTTACCCAGGGACTGACAAAACCTGGCAGTACTTC. Amino acids: CASSYPGTDKTWQYF.

This clone has just one count. The gene calls are TRBV3-1 (or the pseudogene TRBV3-2) and TRBJ2-7; D unclear. V lost 0 bases, J lost 7 bases, and 4 bases lay in between. Germline CDR1 reads LGHDT; CDR2 reads YNNKEL (reference sequence). This CDR3 spans 11 amino acids. The chain's CDR3 is CASSQEQEQYF. The CDR3 DNA reads TGTGCCAGCAGCCAAGAGCAGGAGCAGTACTTC.

V gene TRBV5-5 combines with J gene TRBJ2-5, with 9 positions matching TRBD2. Germline CDR1 and CDR2: SGHKS and YYEKEE (reference sequence). The CDR3 covers 17 residues. Trimming cost V 3 bases and J 1 base; bases outside gene matches: 10. CDR3 nucleotides: TGTGCCAGCAGCTCGGACGCCGCGCGGGGGGGCCAAGAGACCCAGTACTTC. This sequence encodes CASSSDAARGGQETQYF.